This T cell receptor beta chain is drawn from a study of T cell repertoires in cytomegalovirus infection (dated by TCRdb to between 2017 and 2020). A note on the overall study: Recently identified HLA-C-restricted CMV epitopes, whose presentation resists viral immunomodulation, were targeted by peptide stimulations together with well-studied HLA-B-restricted epitopes. Because public TCR beta signatures pointed to carriage of CMV infection together with the matching HLA type, the HLA type of each donor mattered for the analysis. The study at large found these results: Carriers of CMV infection plus the relevant HLA type were discriminated by the cumulative frequency of public TCR beta family members in the study cohort and in an independent approximately 360-donor cohort. The ex vivo response was dominated by HLA-C-restricted CMV-specific TCR beta clonotypes, which also provided the single most frequent clonotype in two of eight donors.

Interpreted using the paper, the treatment or condition label stands for: in vitro stimulation with specific CMV peptide epitopes to enrich CMV-specific T cells. CDR1 MDHEN and CDR2 SYDVKM were looked up in the germline V gene. The CDR3 has 15 amino acids, counting the end cysteine and phenylalanine. The DNA shown is the 45-base CDR3, in frame from base 1. Trimming takes 3 bases from V and 8 bases from J, and the germline ends sit 16 bases apart. Reads for this sample came from an Illumina HiSeq 1500. The public reads were quality trimmed at Q25 with fastp and then assembled into clones with MiXCR by TCRdb, keeping productive beta chains. Rows with one shared CDR3 protein collapse into an entry with the most common genes and DNA. This sample lists approximately 89,000 distinct CDR3 sequences; about 31% were detected once. The top ten clonotypes cover approximately 75% of the sample. In the case of this clonotype: Its antigen target is currently unknown. No base quality values were provided; no much bigger clone lies one nucleotide off.

The specimen was CD8+ T cells from cultured PBMCs, collected from culture after CMV antigen stimulation. In this chain, TRBV28 is recombined with TRBJ1-4, with TRBD1 tentatively as D gene (5 bases match). The TCR sequence derives from a human donor in good health (CMV status not recorded). Some clones in this sample may be carry-over from other donors' samples. The base sequence is TGTGCCAGCAGTTTCGTTCAGGGCACCAGCGAAAAACTGTTTTTT. The translation is CASSFVQGTSEKLFF.